These T cell receptor beta chains were read from a single sample in a study of cytomegalovirus exposure and HLA in healthy donors. Here immunoSEQ multiplex PCR was the method, and the copy in TCRdb shows in-frame clones only, minus some. The data hold over 120,000 clones, with 65% to 85% observed a single time. Sequenced: PBMCs. The receptors here all came from a man aged 25-40 years in good health and CMV-seronegative. Both conserved end residues are part of each CDR3. D genes are given only for firm matches. The listing skips clone size in some rows; elsewhere it reads once, few, many or a size class.

>TRBJ2-6|TRBV27|NA|few
TGTGCCAGCAGGACCTCTGGGGCCAACGGCCTGACTTTC
CASRTSGANGLTF
>TRBJ2-1|TRBV18|NA|NA
TGTGCCAGCTCGCCCTTTGCAGAGGGCAGGGGCCATGAGCAGTTCTTC
CASSPFAEGRGHEQFF
>TRBJ2-1|TRBV27|NA|NA
TGTGCCAGCAGGGCCATCGGGGAGCAGTTCTTC
CASRAIGEQFF
>TRBJ2-6|TRBV18|TRBD1|NA
TGTGCCAGCTCGATCGGACAGGGGCGCACTGGGGCCAACGTCCTGACTTTC
CASSIGQGRTGANVLTF
>TRBJ2-5|TRBV5-1|NA|once
TGCGCCAGCAGTTTGTCGGGCTCCAGGGGTGATGGGAAGACCCAGTACTTC
CASSLSGSRGDGKTQYF
>TRBJ2-5|TRBV15|NA|NA
TGTGCCACCAGCAGACAAATACTGCAAGAGACCCAGTACTTC
CATSRQILQETQYF
>TRBJ2-1|TRBV7-9|TRBD2|NA
TGTGCCAGCAGCCCCAGCGGGAGGGGGGATGTTGAGCAGTTCTTC
CASSPSGRGDVEQFF
>TRBJ2-1|TRBV5-6|NA|NA
TGTGCCAGCAGCTTGCCTTTCTCTGAGCAGTTCTTC
CASSLPFSEQFF
>TRBJ2-7|TRBV9|TRBD1|once
TGTGCCAGCAGCCTCGGACAGGGTATCTACGAGCAGTACTTC
CASSLGQGIYEQYF
>TRBJ2-1|TRBV6-6|TRBD1|few
TGTGCCAGCAGTTACATCACAGGGGGCGATGAGCAGTTCTTC
CASSYITGGDEQFF
>TRBJ1-1|TRBV29-1|TRBD1|NA
TGCAGCGTCCGGGACAGCATGAACACTGAAGCTTTCTTT
CSVRDSMNTEAFF
>TRBJ1-2|TRBV5-6|TRBD1|NA
TGTGCCAGCAGCTCATCCCCGACAGGGGATAACTATGGCTACACCTTC
CASSSSPTGDNYGYTF
>TRBJ1-2|TRBV7-9|TRBD1|few
TGTGCCAGCAGCGCGTGGACAGGGGGCCCCACCTATGGCTACACCTTC
CASSAWTGGPTYGYTF
>TRBJ2-7|TRBV5-1|TRBD2|NA
TGCGCCAGCAGCTCGGGGGCGGGAGGGGGCTACGAGCAGTACTTC
CASSSGAGGGYEQYF
>TRBJ2-3|TRBV5-1|TRBD2|NA
TGCGCCAGCAGCTTGGTTCCTAGCGGAAACACAGATACGCAGTATTTT
CASSLVPSGNTDTQYF
>TRBJ2-7|TRBV5-8|TRBD1|NA
TGTGCCAGCGGGCGCCGGGACAGGCTCTACGAGCAGTACTTC
CASGRRDRLYEQYF
>TRBJ2-7|TRBV5-1|TRBD1|NA
TGCGCCAGCAGCTCCGACAGGGGAGGCGGCGAGCAGTACTTC
CASSSDRGGGEQYF
>TRBJ1-1|TRBV6-1|NA|NA
TGTGCCAGCAGTGAAAGGGCCAGGGAGAACACTGAAGCTTTCTTT
CASSERARENTEAFF
>TRBJ2-5|TRBV4-2|TRBD2|NA
TGTGCCAGCAGCCAAGTGTTAGAAGCGGGAGGGCGTGGGGCAAGGGAGACCCAGTACTTC
CASSQVLEAGGRGARETQYF
>TRBJ2-7|TRBV30|NA|NA
TGTGCCTGGAGTGGGCAGGGCTACGAGCAGTACTTC
CAWSGQGYEQYF
>TRBJ2-1|TRBV5-4|TRBD2|NA
TGTGCCAGCAGCCTGGTTGGAGTCGGGACTAGCGGGAGCAATGAGCAGTTCTTC
CASSLVGVGTSGSNEQFF
>TRBJ1-2|TRBV29-1|TRBD1|NA
TGCAGCGTTAAGGGACAGGACGACTATGGCTACACCTTC
CSVKGQDDYGYTF
>TRBJ2-5|TRBV29-1|TRBD2|NA
TGCAGCGTTGCGGGACTAGCGGGAGGGCAAGAGACCCAGTACTTC
CSVAGLAGGQETQYF
>TRBJ1-3|TRBV4-1|TRBD1|few
TGCGCCAGCAGCCAAGAGGGCAGGGGGCTTGGAAACACCATATATTTT
CASSQEGRGLGNTIYF
>TRBJ1-1|TRBV28|NA|once
TGTGCCACCAAAAACAGGGTACTCTATGAAGCTTTCTTT
CATKNRVLYEAFF
>TRBJ2-5|TRBV25-1|NA|NA
TGTGCCAGCACGCCAGGGATGGGGGAGACCCAGTACTTC
CASTPGMGETQYF
>TRBJ1-1|TRBV7-3|NA|few
TGTGCCAGCAGCTTAACAGGGGGTAGGACTGAAGCTTTCTTT
CASSLTGGRTEAFF
>TRBJ1-5|TRBV5-8|NA|NA
TGTGCCAGCAGCCTGGGGGACAATAGCAATCAGCCCCAGCATTTT
CASSLGDNSNQPQHF
>TRBJ1-4|TRBV7-3|NA|NA
TGTGCCAGCAGCCCGACAGGCGCAACTAATGAAAAACTGTTTTTT
CASSPTGATNEKLFF
>TRBJ2-2|TRBV27|NA|once
TGTGCCAGCAGTTTAGGGGGCATCGGGGAGCTGTTTTTT
CASSLGGIGELFF
>TRBJ2-1|TRBV7-2|TRBD2|NA
TGTGCCAGCAGCTTAGTCTTTAGCGGGGCAGGGGACAATGAGCAGTTCTTC
CASSLVFSGAGDNEQFF
>TRBJ2-5|TRBV5-4|TRBD1|once
TGTGCCAGCAGCCCCTCATTGTTGGGACAGCAAGAGACCCAGTACTTC
CASSPSLLGQQETQYF
>TRBJ2-1|TRBV5-8|NA|NA
TGTGCCAGCAGCTTGAGGGGAGGTTCCTACAATGAGCAGTTCTTC
CASSLRGGSYNEQFF
>TRBJ2-7|TRBV6-6|TRBD1|few
TGTGCCAGAGAGTTGGACAGGGTGGGCGAGCAGTACTTC
CARELDRVGEQYF
>TRBJ1-1|TRBV19|TRBD1|NA
TGTGCCAGTTCTTGGCAGGGGGCGCGTACTGAAGCTTTCTTT
CASSWQGARTEAFF
>TRBJ1-1|TRBV2|TRBD1|once
TGTGCCAGCACCAGAGTGGCAGGGGGCACTGAAGCTTTCTTT
CASTRVAGGTEAFF
>TRBJ1-2|TRBV27|NA|NA
TGTGCCAGCAGAAGAGGATGGGGGCCACACTCTAACTATGGCTACACCTTC
CASRRGWGPHSNYGYTF
>TRBJ2-3|TRBV11-2|NA|NA
TGTGCCAGCAGCATCCAAAATGCAGATACGCAGTATTTT
CASSIQNADTQYF
>TRBJ2-7|TRBV6-5|NA|NA
TGTGCCAGCGCGAGCTCCTACGAGCAGTACTTC
CASASSYEQYF
>TRBJ2-2|TRBV2|TRBD1|NA
TGTGCCAGCAAGAGGGGGACAGCCGCGAACACCGGGGAGCTGTTTTTT
CASKRGTAANTGELFF
>TRBJ2-7|TRBV7-2|NA|NA
TGTGCCAGCAGCTTGGGGGGTCCGAGCTCCTACGAGCAGTACTTC
CASSLGGPSSYEQYF
>TRBJ1-6|TRBV28|NA|NA
TGTGCCAGCAGTCCCTGGGGGGGCCATTCAAGCTCCTATAATTCACCCCTCCACTTT
CASSPWGGHSSSYNSPLHF
>TRBJ2-7|TRBV28|TRBD1|NA
TGTGCCAGCAGACGAAGGACAGGCACCTACGAGCAGTACTTC
CASRRRTGTYEQYF
>TRBJ2-4|TRBV30|TRBD1|NA
TGTGCCTGGAGTGTGATGGGACAGGGGGTCAAAAACATTCAGTACTTC
CAWSVMGQGVKNIQYF
>TRBJ2-1|TRBV30|TRBD2|NA
TGTGCCTGGAGCTTCGGGAGGTTGGGCTCCTACAATGAGCCGTTCTTC
CAWSFGRLGSYNEPFF